This T cell receptor (beta chain) was captured in a study of OX40 agonist ivuxolimab in advanced cancers. Study overall: Partial responses were achieved by three patients, of whom one had hepatocellular carcinoma and two had cutaneous melanoma. Regarding the study as a whole: Clonal expansion among partial responders at 0.1-3.0 mg/kg ranked near the lowest. Among T cells, CD8+ cells averaged more expanded clones than CD4+ cells. Both CD4+ and CD8+ T cell populations in blood had undergone clonal expansion by week 6 at 0.1 to 3.0 mg/kg.

On this clone itself: Its antigen is not known.

This table comes from immunoSEQ multiplex PCR, and its TCRdb copy is limited to in-frame clones, with some not included. The table includes more than 75,000 clones, approximately 91% detected once. Germline CDR1 and CDR2: SQVTM and ANQGSEA. The ends were cut back, 5 bases at V and 5 bases at J, with 9 bases in the middle. CDR3 size: 11 residues. The TCR originated in an adult with an advanced solid tumor such as melanoma, head and neck, liver or kidney cancer. V and J are TRBV29-1 and TRBJ2-5, with D perhaps matching TRBD1 or TRBD2 (5 bases each). The sequencing here drew on CD4+ or CD8+ T cells sorted from blood, taken in a trial of the OX40 agonist ivuxolimab. The CDR3 loop is CSVRGEETQYF. As DNA, the CDR3 is TGCAGCGTTAGAGGGGAGGAGACCCAGTACTTC.